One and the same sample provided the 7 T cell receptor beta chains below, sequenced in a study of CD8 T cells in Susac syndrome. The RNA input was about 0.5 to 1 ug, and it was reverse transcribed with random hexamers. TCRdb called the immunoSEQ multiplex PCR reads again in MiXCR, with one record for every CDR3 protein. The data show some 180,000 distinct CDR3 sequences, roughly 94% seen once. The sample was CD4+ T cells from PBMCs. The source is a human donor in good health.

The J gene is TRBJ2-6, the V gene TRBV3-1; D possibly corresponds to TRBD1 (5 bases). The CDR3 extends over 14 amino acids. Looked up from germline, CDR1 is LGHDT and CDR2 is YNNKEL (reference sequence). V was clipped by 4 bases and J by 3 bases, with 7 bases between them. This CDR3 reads CASSRRDGANVLTF. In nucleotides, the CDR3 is TGTGCCAGCAGCCGCAGGGATGGGGCCAACGTCCTGACTTTC. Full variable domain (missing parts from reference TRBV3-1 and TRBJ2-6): DTAVSQTPKYLVTQMGNDKSIKCEQNLGHDTMYWYKQDSKKFLKIMFSYNNKELIINETVPNRFSPKSPDKAHLNLHINSLELGDSAVYFCASSRRDGANVLTFGAGSRLTVL.

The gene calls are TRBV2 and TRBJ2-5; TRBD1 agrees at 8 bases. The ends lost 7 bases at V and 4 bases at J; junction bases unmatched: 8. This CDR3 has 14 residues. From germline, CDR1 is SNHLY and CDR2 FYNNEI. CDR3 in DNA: TGTGCCAGCACCCGACAGGGGACGGGAGAGACCCAGTACTTC. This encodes CASTRQGTGETQYF. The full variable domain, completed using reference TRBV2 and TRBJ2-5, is EPEVTQTPSHQVTQMGQEVILRCVPISNHLYFYWYRQILGQKVEFLVSFYNNEISEKSEIFDDQFSVERPDGSNFTLKIRSTKLEDSAMYFCASTRQGTGETQYFGPGTRLLVL.

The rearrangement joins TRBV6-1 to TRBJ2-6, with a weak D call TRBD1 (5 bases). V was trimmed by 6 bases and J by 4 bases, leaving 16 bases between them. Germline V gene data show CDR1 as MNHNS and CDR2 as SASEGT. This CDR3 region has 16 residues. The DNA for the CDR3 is TGTGCCAGCAGCACCGTCTCAGGGTCAGGGGCCAACGTCCTGACTTTC. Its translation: CASSTVSGSGANVLTF.

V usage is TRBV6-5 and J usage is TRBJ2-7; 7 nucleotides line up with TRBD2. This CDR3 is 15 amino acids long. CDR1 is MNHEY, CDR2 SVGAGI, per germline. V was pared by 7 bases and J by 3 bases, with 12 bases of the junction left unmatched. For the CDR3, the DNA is TGTGCCAGCACTTCGAATCCCAGCGGGATCTACGAGCAGTACTTC. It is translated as CASTSNPSGIYEQYF.

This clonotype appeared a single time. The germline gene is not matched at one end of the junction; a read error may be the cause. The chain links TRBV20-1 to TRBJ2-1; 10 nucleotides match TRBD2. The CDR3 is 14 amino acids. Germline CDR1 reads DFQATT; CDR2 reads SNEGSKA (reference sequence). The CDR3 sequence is CSVRLAGPFNKQFF. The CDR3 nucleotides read TGCAGTGTTCGACTAGCGGGCCCTTTCAATAAGCAGTTCTTC.

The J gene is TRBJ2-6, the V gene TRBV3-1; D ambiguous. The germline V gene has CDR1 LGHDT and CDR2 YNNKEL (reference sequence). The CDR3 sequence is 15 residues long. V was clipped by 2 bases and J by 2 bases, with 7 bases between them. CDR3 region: CASSQRAAGANVLTF. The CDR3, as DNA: TGTGCCAGCAGCCAACGAGCCGCTGGGGCCAACGTCCTGACTTTC.

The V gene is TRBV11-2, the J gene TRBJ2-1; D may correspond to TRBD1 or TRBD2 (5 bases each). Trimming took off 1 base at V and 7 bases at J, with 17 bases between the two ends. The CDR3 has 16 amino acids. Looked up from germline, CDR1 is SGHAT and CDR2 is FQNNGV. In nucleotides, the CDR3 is TGTGCCAGCAGCTTAGTTGACCGGGACCCCCTTAATGAGCAGTTCTTC. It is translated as CASSLVDRDPLNEQFF.